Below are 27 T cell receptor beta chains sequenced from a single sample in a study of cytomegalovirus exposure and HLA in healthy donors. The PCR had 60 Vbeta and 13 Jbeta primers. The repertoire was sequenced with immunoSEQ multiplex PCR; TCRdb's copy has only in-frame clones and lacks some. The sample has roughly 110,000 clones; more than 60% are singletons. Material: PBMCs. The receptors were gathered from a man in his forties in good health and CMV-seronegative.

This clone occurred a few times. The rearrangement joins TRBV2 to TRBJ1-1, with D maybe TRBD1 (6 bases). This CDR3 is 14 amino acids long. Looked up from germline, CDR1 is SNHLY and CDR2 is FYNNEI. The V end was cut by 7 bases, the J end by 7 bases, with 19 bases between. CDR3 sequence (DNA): TGTGCCAGCACCACCCAGGGACACACGAATGAAGCTTTCTTT. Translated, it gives CASTTQGHTNEAFF.

The chain's CDR3 is CSAKPNTEAFF. CDR3 DNA: TGCAGTGCTAAGCCGAACACTGAAGCTTTCTTT. The rearrangement joins TRBV20-1 to TRBJ1-1; D gene uncertain. Per germline, CDR1 DFQATT and CDR2 SNEGSKA (reference sequence). The germline V and J ends were trimmed by 4 bases and 1 base, with 4 bases remaining between them. The CDR3 extends over 11 amino acids.

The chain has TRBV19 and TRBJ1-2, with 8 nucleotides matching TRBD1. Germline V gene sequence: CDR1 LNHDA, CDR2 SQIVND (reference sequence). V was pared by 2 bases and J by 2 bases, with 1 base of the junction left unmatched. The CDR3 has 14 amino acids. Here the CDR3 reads CASSIRQGNYGYTF. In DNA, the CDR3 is TGTGCCAGTAGTATAAGACAGGGGAACTATGGCTACACCTTC.

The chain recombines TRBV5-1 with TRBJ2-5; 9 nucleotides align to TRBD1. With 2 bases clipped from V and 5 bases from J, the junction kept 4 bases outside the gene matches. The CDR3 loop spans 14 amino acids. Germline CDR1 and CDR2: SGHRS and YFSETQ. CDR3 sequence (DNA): TGCGCCAGCAGCTTACAGGGGGCAGGGGAGACCCAGTACTTC. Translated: CASSLQGAGETQYF.

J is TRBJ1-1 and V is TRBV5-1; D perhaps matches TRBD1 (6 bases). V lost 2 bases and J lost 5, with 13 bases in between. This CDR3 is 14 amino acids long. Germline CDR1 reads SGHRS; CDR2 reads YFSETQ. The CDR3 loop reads CASSFQGKRTEAFF. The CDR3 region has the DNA TGCGCCAGCAGCTTTCAGGGGAAGAGGACTGAAGCTTTCTTT. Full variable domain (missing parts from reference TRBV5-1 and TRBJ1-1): KAGVTQTPRYLIKTRGQQVTLSCSPISGHRSVSWYQQTPGQGLQFLFEYFSETQRNKGNFPGRFSGRQFSNSRSEMNVSTLELGDSALYLCASSFQGKRTEAFFGQGTRLTVV.

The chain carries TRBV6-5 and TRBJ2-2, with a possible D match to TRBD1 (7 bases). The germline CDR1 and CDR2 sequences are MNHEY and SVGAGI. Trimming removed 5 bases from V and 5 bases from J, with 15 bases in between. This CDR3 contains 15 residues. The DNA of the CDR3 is TGTGCCAGCAGTCCCCGGAGGGGGCGAACCGGGGAGCTGTTTTTT. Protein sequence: CASSPRRGRTGELFF.

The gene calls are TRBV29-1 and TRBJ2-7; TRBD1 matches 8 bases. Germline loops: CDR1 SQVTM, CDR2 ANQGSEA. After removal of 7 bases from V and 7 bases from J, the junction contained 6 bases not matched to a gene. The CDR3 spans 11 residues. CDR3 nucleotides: TGCAGCGCGAGACAGGGGCGGGAGCAGTACTTC. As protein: CSARQGREQYF.

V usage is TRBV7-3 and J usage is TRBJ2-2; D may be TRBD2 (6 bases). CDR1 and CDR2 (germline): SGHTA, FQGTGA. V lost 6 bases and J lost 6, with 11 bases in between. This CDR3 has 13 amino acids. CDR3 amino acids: CASRRGEAGELFF. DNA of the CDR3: TGTGCCAGCAGGAGAGGGGAGGCCGGGGAGCTGTTTTTT.

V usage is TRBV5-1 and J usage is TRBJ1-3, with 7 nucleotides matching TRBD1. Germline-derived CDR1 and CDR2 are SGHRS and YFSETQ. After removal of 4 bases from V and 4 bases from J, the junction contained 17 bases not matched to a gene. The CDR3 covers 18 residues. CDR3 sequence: CASSGGSRRAGGGNTIYF. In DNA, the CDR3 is TGCGCCAGCAGCGGTGGTTCCCGACGGGCAGGGGGAGGAAACACCATATATTTT.

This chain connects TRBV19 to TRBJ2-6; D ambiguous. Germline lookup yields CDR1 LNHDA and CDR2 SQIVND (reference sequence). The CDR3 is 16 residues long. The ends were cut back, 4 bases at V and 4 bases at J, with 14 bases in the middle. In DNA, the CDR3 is TGTGCCAGTAGTAACAGCCTCCGGTCAGGGGCCAACGTCCTGACTTTC. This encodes CASSNSLRSGANVLTF.

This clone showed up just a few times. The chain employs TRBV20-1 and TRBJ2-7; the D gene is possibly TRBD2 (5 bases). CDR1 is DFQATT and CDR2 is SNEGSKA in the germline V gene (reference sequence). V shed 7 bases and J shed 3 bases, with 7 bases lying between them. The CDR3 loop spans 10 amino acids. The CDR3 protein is CSVGLYEQYF. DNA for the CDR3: TGCAGTGTCGGACTCTACGAGCAGTACTTC.

The CDR3 DNA follows: TGCGCCAGCAGCTTTACGGGGACTATGGAGACCCAGTACTTC. It encodes CASSFTGTMETQYF. The V gene is TRBV5-1, the J gene TRBJ2-5, with 7 positions matching TRBD2. The CDR3 is 14 amino acids. Trimming at V came to 2 bases and at J to 5 bases, leaving 6 bases not matched to a gene. Germline CDR1 reads SGHRS; CDR2 reads YFSETQ. Drawing the rest from reference TRBV5-1 and TRBJ2-5, the complete variable domain is KAGVTQTPRYLIKTRGQQVTLSCSPISGHRSVSWYQQTPGQGLQFLFEYFSETQRNKGNFPGRFSGRQFSNSRSEMNVSTLELGDSALYLCASSFTGTMETQYFGPGTRLLVL.

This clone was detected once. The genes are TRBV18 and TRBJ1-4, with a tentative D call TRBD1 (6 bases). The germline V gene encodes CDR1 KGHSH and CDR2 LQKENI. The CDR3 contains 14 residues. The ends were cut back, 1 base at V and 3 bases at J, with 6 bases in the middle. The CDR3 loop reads CASSPQGANEKLFF. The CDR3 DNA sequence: TGTGCCAGCTCACCACAGGGGGCTAATGAAAAACTGTTTTTT.

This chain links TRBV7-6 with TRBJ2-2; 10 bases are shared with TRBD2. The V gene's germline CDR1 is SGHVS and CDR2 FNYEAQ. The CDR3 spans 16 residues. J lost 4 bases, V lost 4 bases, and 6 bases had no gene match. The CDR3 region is CASSSLAGALTGELFF. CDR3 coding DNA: TGTGCCAGCAGCTCCCTAGCGGGGGCTCTCACCGGGGAGCTGTTTTTT.

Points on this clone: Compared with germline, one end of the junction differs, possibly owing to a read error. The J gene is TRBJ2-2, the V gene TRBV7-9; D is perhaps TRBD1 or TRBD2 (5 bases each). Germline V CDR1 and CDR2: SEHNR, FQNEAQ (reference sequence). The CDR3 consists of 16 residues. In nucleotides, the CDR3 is TGTTCCAGCAGCTTAGGGGCGGGCCCGAACACCGGGGAGCTGTTTTTT. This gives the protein CSSSLGAGPNTGELFF.

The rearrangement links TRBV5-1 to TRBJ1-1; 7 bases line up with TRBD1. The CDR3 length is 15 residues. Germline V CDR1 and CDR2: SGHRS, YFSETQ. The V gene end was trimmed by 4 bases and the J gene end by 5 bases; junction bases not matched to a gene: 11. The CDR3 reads CASSRPGTVVTEAFF. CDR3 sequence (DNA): TGCGCCAGCAGCCGCCCCGGGACAGTGGTAACTGAAGCTTTCTTT.

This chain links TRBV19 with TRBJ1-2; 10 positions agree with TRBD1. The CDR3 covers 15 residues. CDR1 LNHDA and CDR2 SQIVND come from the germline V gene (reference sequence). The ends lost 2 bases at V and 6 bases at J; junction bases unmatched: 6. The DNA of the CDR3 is TGTGCCAGTAGTATAAGCGGACAGGGGGAAGATGGCTACACCTTC. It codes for CASSISGQGEDGYTF.

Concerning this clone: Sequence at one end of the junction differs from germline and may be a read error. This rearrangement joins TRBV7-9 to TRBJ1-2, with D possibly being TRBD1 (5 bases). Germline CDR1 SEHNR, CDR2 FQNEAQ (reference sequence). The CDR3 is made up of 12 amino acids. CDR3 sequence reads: CSSSGRDHGYTF. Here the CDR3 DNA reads TGTTCCAGCAGCGGCAGGGATCATGGCTACACCTTC. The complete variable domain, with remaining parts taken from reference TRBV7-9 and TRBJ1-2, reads DTGVSQNPRHKITKRGQNVTFRCDPISEHNRLYWYRQTLGQGPEFLTYFQNEAQLEKSRLLSDRFSAERPKGSFSTLEIQRTEQGDSAMYLCSSSGRDHGYTFGSGTRLTVV.

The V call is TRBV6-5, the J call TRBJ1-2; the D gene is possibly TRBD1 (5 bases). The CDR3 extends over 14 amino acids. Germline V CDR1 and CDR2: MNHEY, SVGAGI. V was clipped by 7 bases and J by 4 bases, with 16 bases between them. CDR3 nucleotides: TGTGCCAGCACAGCGGGGCAGGGCCTCTATGGCTACACCTTC. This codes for CASTAGQGLYGYTF.

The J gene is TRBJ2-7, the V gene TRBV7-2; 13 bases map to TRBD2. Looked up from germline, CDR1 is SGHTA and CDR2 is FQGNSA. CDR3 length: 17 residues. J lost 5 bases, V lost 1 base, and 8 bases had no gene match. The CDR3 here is CASSLGLAGGPQDEQYF. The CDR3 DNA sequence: TGTGCCAGCAGCTTAGGACTAGCGGGGGGCCCACAAGACGAGCAGTACTTC.

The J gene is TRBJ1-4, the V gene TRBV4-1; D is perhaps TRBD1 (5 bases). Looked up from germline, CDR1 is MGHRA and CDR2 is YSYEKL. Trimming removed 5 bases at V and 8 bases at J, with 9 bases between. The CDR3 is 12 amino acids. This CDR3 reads CASSKKGEKLFF. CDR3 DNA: TGCGCCAGCAGCAAGAAGGGGGAAAAACTGTTTTTT.

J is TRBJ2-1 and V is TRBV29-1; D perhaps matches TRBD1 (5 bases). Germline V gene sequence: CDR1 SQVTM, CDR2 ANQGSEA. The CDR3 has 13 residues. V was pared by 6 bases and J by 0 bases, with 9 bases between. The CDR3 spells CSVRQSSYNEQFF. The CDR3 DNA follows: TGCAGCGTGCGACAGAGCTCCTACAATGAGCAGTTCTTC.

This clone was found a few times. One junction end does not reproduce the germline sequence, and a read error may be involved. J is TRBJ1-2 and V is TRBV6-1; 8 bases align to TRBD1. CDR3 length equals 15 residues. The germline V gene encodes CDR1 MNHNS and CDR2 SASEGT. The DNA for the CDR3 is TGTGCCGGCAGAACTCAGGGGGCCGTTGGGTATGGCTACACCTTC. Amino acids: CAGRTQGAVGYGYTF.

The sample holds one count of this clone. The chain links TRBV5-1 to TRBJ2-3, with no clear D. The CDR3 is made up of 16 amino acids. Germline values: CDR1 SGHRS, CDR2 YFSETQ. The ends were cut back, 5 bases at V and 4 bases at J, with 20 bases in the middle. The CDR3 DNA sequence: TGCGCCAGCAGGCGCAGTCCCGCAGGTTTGGCAGATACGCAGTATTTT. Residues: CASRRSPAGLADTQYF.

CDR3 amino acids: CASSATNTGELFF. CDR3 in DNA: TGTGCCAGCAGCGCTACGAACACCGGGGAGCTGTTTTTT. This chain connects TRBV9 to TRBJ2-2, with unresolved D. CDR1 and CDR2 from the germline V gene are SGDLS and YYNGEE. Between the trimmed V and J ends, which lost 3 bases and 0 bases, there was a span of 3 bases. The CDR3 length is 13 residues. The full variable domain, with the rest looked up from reference TRBV9 and TRBJ2-2, is DSGVTQTPKHLITATGQRVTLRCSPRSGDLSVYWYQQSLDQGLQFLIQYYNGEERAKGNILERFSAQQFPDLHSELNLSSLELGDSALYFCASSATNTGELFFGEGSRLTVL.

CDR3 coding DNA: TGTGCCAGCAGCCTAACCGGGACAGGGTTGAATTCACCCCTCCACTTT. Its translation: CASSLTGTGLNSPLHF. This chain uses TRBV7-2 with TRBJ1-6, with 9 bases matching TRBD1. Germline-derived CDR1 and CDR2 are SGHTA and FQGNSA. Unmatched junction bases numbered 9, after V lost 5 bases and J lost 7 bases. The CDR3 covers 16 residues.

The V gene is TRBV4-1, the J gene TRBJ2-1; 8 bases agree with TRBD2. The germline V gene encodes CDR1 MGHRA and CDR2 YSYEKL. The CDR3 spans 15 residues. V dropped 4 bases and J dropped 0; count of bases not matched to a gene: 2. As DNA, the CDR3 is TGCGCCAGCAGCCCGGGGGGGAGCTCCTACAATGAGCAGTTCTTC. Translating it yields CASSPGGSSYNEQFF.